The clone carrying this TCR beta chain was found once. CDR1 and CDR2 (germline): MDHEN, SYDVKM. Trimming took 4 bases from V and 6 from J, leaving 15 bases between them. This CDR3 contains 15 residues. This sample is drawn from a study of blood T cell repertoires in COVID-19. In the authors' workflow: Quantification of nucleated cells was approximated via reference gene primer amplification. Some clones are missing from TCRdb's copy, which holds only in-frame ones; the method was immunoSEQ multiplex PCR. V, J and clone size reflect that table, while D and trimming were determined from the DNA. The table lists 90,000 or so clones, about 89% of them singletons.

This clonotype was sampled from a human donor in a cohort sampled during active COVID-19. The rearrangement uses TRBV28 and TRBJ2-2; D is undetermined. What was sequenced was peripheral blood. The CDR3 spells CASSSPAWAAGELFF. The CDR3 DNA follows: TGTGCCAGCAGTTCCCCCGCTTGGGCTGCCGGGGAGCTGTTTTTT.